These 31 T cell receptor beta chains share one sample of origin, sequenced in a study of blood T cell repertoires in COVID-19. Clones were sequenced by immunoSEQ multiplex PCR, and TCRdb holds only the in-frame ones, with some missing. Of more than 55,000 clones listed, roughly 79% are singletons. Sequencing used peripheral blood. All receptors come from a man aged 55 to 69 with acute or convalescent COVID-19.

V gene TRBV5-4 combines with J gene TRBJ2-1, with 12 bases matching TRBD2. V lost 4 bases, J lost 9 bases, and 14 bases stayed unmatched. Germline loops: CDR1 SGHNT, CDR2 YYREEE (reference sequence). CDR3 size: 17 residues. CDR3 residues: CASSPIYSSGGAGEQFF. In DNA, the CDR3 is TGTGCCAGCAGCCCCATCTACTCTAGCGGGGGGGCCGGTGAGCAGTTCTTC.

This chain links TRBV7-9 with TRBJ2-1; D gene uncertain. This CDR3 contains 13 residues. Germline V lookup: CDR1 SEHNR, CDR2 FQNEAQ (reference sequence). V was trimmed by 3 bases and J by 4 bases, leaving 7 bases between them. The CDR3 is CASSLRVYNEQFF. CDR3 sequence (DNA): TGTGCCAGCAGCTTGAGAGTATACAATGAGCAGTTCTTC.

The rearrangement links TRBV30 to TRBJ1-1; the D gene is possibly TRBD1 (6 bases). Germline lookup yields CDR1 GTSNPN and CDR2 SVGIG (reference sequence). V was shortened by 4 bases and J by 5 bases, with 14 bases between the two germline ends. There are 13 residues in the CDR3. The CDR3: CAWNRDKGTEAFF. The CDR3 nucleotides are TGTGCCTGGAACCGGGACAAGGGGACTGAAGCTTTCTTT.

V is TRBV10-3 and J is TRBJ2-7, with 7 bases identical to TRBD2. Unmatched junction bases numbered 8, after V lost 0 bases and J lost 6 bases. Germline assignment: CDR1 ENHRY and CDR2 SYGVKD. This CDR3 contains 15 residues. Written as DNA, the CDR3 is TGTGCCATCAGTGAGTCTAATAGCGGGCCCCTCGAGCAGTACTTC. This sequence encodes CAISESNSGPLEQYF.

V and J are TRBV7-9 and TRBJ1-2; 7 bases map to TRBD1. V shed 4 bases, J shed 9 bases, and the junction held 5 bases outside the gene matches. CDR3 length: 12 residues. Looked up from germline, CDR1 is SEHNR and CDR2 is FQNEAQ (reference sequence). The CDR3 loop reads CASSWDRERYTF. CDR3 bases: TGTGCCAGCAGCTGGGACAGAGAGCGCTACACCTTC.

For the CDR3, the DNA is TGTGCCAGCAGCGCGGATACAGGGTTAGGCTACACCTTC. This translates into CASSADTGLGYTF. J is TRBJ1-2 and V is TRBV9, with D perhaps matching TRBD1 (6 bases). With 3 bases removed from V and 8 bases from J, the gap between germline ends came to 14 bases. The CDR3 length is 13 residues. Germline CDR1 is SGDLS and CDR2 is YYNGEE.

The V gene is TRBV7-8, the J gene TRBJ2-7; 14 nucleotides line up with TRBD2. The CDR3 runs 16 residues. Germline CDR1 SGHVS, CDR2 FQNEAQ. V shed 5 bases and J 6 bases; nucleotides not matched to a gene: 9. This CDR3 is CASSPSGTSGGGEQYF. CDR3 in DNA: TGTGCCAGCAGCCCCTCCGGGACTAGCGGGGGCGGCGAGCAGTACTTC.

This chain uses TRBV6-6 with TRBJ1-1; a weak D match, TRBD1 (6 bases). The germline gives CDR1 MNHNY, CDR2 SVGAGI (reference sequence). Trimming removed 2 bases at V and 0 bases at J, with 13 bases between. This CDR3 contains 16 residues. The CDR3 DNA sequence: TGTGCCAGCAGTTACCCAGGACAGCTCATGAACACTGAAGCTTTCTTT. Amino acids: CASSYPGQLMNTEAFF.

This clone was detected only a few times. The J gene is TRBJ1-1, the V gene TRBV9, with a weak D call TRBD1 (6 bases). This CDR3 is built from 14 residues. In germline, CDR1 is SGDLS, CDR2 YYNGEE. Trimming left V 5 bases short and J 4 bases short, with 15 bases between. The chain's CDR3 is CASSARGSFTEAFF. DNA for the CDR3: TGTGCCAGCAGTGCGAGGGGGAGTTTCACTGAAGCTTTCTTT.

Here the CDR3 reads CASSSRRGGGGRADTQYF. The DNA of the CDR3 is TGTGCCAGCAGCTCCCGTAGAGGCGGGGGTGGTAGGGCAGATACGCAGTATTTT. The chain carries TRBV7-2 and TRBJ2-3; TRBD2 matches at 7 bases. The CDR3 totals 18 residues. Trimming removed 4 bases from V and 4 bases from J; junction bases left unmatched: 17. CDR1 and CDR2 (germline): SGHTA, FQGNSA.

This rearrangement joins TRBV19 to TRBJ1-3; D not resolved. Trimming shortened V by 7 bases and J by 3 bases, and 10 bases separated the two germline ends. The CDR3 is 13 residues long. In germline, CDR1 is LNHDA, CDR2 SQIVND (reference sequence). CDR3 amino acids: CASTLASGNTIYF. In nucleotides, the CDR3 is TGTGCCAGTACGCTTGCGAGTGGAAACACCATATATTTT. Drawing the rest from reference TRBV19 and TRBJ1-3, the complete variable domain is DGGITQSPKYLFRKEGQNVTLSCEQNLNHDAMYWYRQDPGQGLRLIYYSQIVNDFQKGDIAEGYSVSREKKESFPLTVTSAQKNPTAFYLCASTLASGNTIYFGEGSWLTVV.

CDR3 coding DNA: TGTGCCAGCAGCTCTGGGGAGAAAGAGACCCAGTACTTC. This sequence encodes CASSSGEKETQYF. The V call is TRBV21-1, the J call TRBJ2-5; the D call in the table, TRBD2, was not verified against the DNA. TRBV21-1 is designated a pseudogene. The CDR3 loop spans 13 amino acids.

V gene TRBV5-1 combines with J gene TRBJ2-3; D is perhaps TRBD2 (5 bases). V lost 5 bases and J 0 bases, leaving 10 bases between the germline ends. The germline CDR1 and CDR2 sequences are SGHRS and YFSETQ. CDR3 size: 14 residues. In DNA, the CDR3 is TGCGCCAGCAGGGAGGCAGCTAGCACAGATACGCAGTATTTT. It specifies CASREAASTDTQYF.

The J gene is TRBJ1-1, the V gene TRBV12-3 or TRBV12-4, with 9 nucleotides matching TRBD1. The CDR3 is 13 amino acids. V gave up 1 base and J gave up 6 bases; unmatched junction bases: 0. The CDR3 DNA reads TGTGCCAGCAGTTTAGACAGGGGGCCTGAAGCTTTCTTT. This encodes CASSLDRGPEAFF.

This chain uses TRBV7-2 with TRBJ1-5, with D possibly matching TRBD1 (6 bases). This CDR3 is 15 amino acids long. Germline CDR1 SGHTA, CDR2 FQGNSA. Trimming took off 5 bases at V and 4 bases at J, with 15 bases between the two ends. CDR3 in amino acids: CASSLQGFGNQPQHF. The CDR3 nucleotides read TGTGCCAGCAGCCTACAGGGATTTGGAAATCAGCCCCAGCATTTT.

This clone was recorded only once. The sample contains more than one DNA sequence encoding this CDR3. This rearrangement joins TRBV9 to TRBJ1-1, with 7 bases aligning to TRBD1. The CDR3 sequence is 13 residues long. The germline gives CDR1 SGDLS, CDR2 YYNGEE. With V trimmed by 2 bases and J by 5 bases, 3 bases remained unmatched. The chain's CDR3 is CASSVTGETEAFF. CDR3 DNA: TGTGCCAGCAGCGTTACAGGGGAGACTGAAGCTTTCTTT.

This chain joins TRBV24-1 and TRBJ2-1, with D possibly TRBD1 on 6 matching bases. With 0 bases removed from V and 4 bases from J, the gap between germline ends came to 9 bases. The CDR3 covers 15 residues. Per the germline V gene, CDR1 is KGHDR and CDR2 is SFDVKD. CDR3 nucleotide sequence: TGTGCCACCAGTGATTTGGGTCAGGGGTACAATGAGCAGTTCTTC. Its translation is CATSDLGQGYNEQFF.

This clone was seen more than once but under ten times. This sequence joins TRBV10-3 and TRBJ2-1; D uncertain. V lost 0 bases, J lost 9 bases, and 12 bases lay in between. CDR1 ENHRY and CDR2 SYGVKD come from the germline V gene. CDR3 size: 14 residues. The CDR3 region is CAISESLSRVEQFF. The CDR3 DNA reads TGTGCCATCAGTGAGTCACTTAGTAGAGTTGAGCAGTTCTTC.

The chain carries TRBV12-5 and TRBJ2-1; 12 bases agree with TRBD2. The CDR3 consists of 18 residues. J lost 1 base, V lost 6 bases, and 10 bases had no gene match. Germline-derived CDR1 and CDR2 are LGHNT and FRNRAP. Here the CDR3 DNA reads TGTGCTAGTGGCACTAGCGGGGGGCTACAAAGTTCCTACAATGAGCAGTTCTTC. Translated, it gives CASGTSGGLQSSYNEQFF.

The V call is TRBV15, the J call TRBJ1-2; D possibly corresponds to TRBD1 (6 bases). The V gene's germline CDR1 is LNHNV and CDR2 YYDKDF (reference sequence). The CDR3 runs 17 residues. Deletions cut 0 bases from V and 0 bases from J, with 14 bases between. CDR3 sequence (DNA): TGTGCCACCAGCAGAGATCCTCGGACAGCCCCTAACTATGGCTACACCTTC. It specifies CATSRDPRTAPNYGYTF. Drawing the rest from reference TRBV15 and TRBJ1-2, the complete variable domain is DAMVIQNPRYQVTQFGKPVTLSCSQTLNHNVMYWYQQKSSQAPKLLFHYYDKDFNNEADTPDNFQSRRPNTSFCFLDIRSPGLGDTAMYLCATSRDPRTAPNYGYTFGSGTRLTVV.

This rearrangement joins TRBV5-1 to TRBJ2-7; TRBD1 aligns across 7 bases. The junction had 5 bases not matched to a gene; V was cut back by 1 base and J by 7 bases. Germline CDR1 reads SGHRS; CDR2 reads YFSETQ. The CDR3 runs 13 residues. CDR3 in DNA: TGCGCCAGCAGCTTGACGACAGGGTATGAGCAGTACTTC. It specifies CASSLTTGYEQYF.

This rearrangement joins TRBV6-2 or TRBV6-3 to TRBJ1-2; no firm D call. Germline CDR1 MNHEY, CDR2 SVGEGT. Trimming removed 6 bases at V and 4 bases at J, with 18 bases between. This CDR3 spans 15 amino acids. The CDR3 DNA reads as TGTGCCAGCAGCCTCGACGGGGTTTTAACCTATGGCTACACCTTC. It codes for CASSLDGVLTYGYTF.

The chain couples TRBV10-3 to TRBJ2-7, with 10 bases aligning to TRBD1. V gave up 0 bases and J gave up 2 bases; unmatched junction bases: 1. CDR3 length: 15 residues. Germline CDR1 is ENHRY and CDR2 is SYGVKD. CDR3 nucleotides: TGTGCCATCAGTGAGTCCGGGACAGGGGCCTACGAGCAGTACTTC. Protein sequence: CAISESGTGAYEQYF.

This clone was counted once. This sequence joins TRBV14 and TRBJ1-6; 9 positions agree with TRBD1. Unmatched junction bases numbered 1, after V lost 1 base and J lost 6 bases. This CDR3 is built from 15 residues. CDR1 and CDR2 (germline): SGHDN, FVKESK. The CDR3 here is CASSQVQGANSPLHF. In DNA, the CDR3 is TGTGCCAGCAGCCAAGTACAGGGGGCTAATTCACCCCTCCACTTT. Filled out from reference TRBV14 and TRBJ1-6, the complete variable domain reads EAGVTQFPSHSVIEKGQTVTLRCDPISGHDNLYWYRRVMGKEIKFLLHFVKESKQDESGMPNNRFLAERTGGTYSTLKVQPAELEDSGVYFCASSQVQGANSPLHFGNGTRLTVT.

V is TRBV27 and J is TRBJ1-1, with D possibly TRBD1 on 5 matching bases. CDR3 length equals 15 residues. V was shortened by 4 bases and J by 0 bases, with 12 bases between the two germline ends. The V gene's germline CDR1 is MNHEY and CDR2 SMNVEV (reference sequence). CDR3 loop: CASSSLTDMNTEAFF. CDR3 bases: TGTGCCAGCAGTTCCTTGACGGACATGAACACTGAAGCTTTCTTT.

CDR3 bases: TGTGCCAGCAGCTACCTCGCCGGGGATAATTCACCCCTCCACTTT. The encoded protein is CASSYLAGDNSPLHF. The V and J genes are TRBV7-8 and TRBJ1-6; D remains ambiguous. Germline values: CDR1 SGHVS, CDR2 FQNEAQ. The CDR3 spans 15 residues. Deletions cut 4 bases from V and 5 bases from J, with 12 bases between.

J is TRBJ1-2 and V is TRBV18, with unresolved D. The CDR3 is made up of 17 amino acids. Germline V gene sequence: CDR1 KGHSH, CDR2 LQKENI. Trimming left V 6 bases short and J 0 bases short, with 20 bases between. The CDR3 loop reads CASSYLSGRSSNYGYTF. CDR3 bases: TGTGCCAGCTCTTACCTGTCCGGGAGAAGTTCTAACTATGGCTACACCTTC.

J is TRBJ1-1 and V is TRBV5-1; TRBD1 aligns across 7 bases. The V and J ends lost 4 bases and 1 base, in that order; junction bases with no gene match: 4. Germline assignment: CDR1 SGHRS and CDR2 YFSETQ. CDR3 length: 14 residues. As DNA, the CDR3 is TGCGCCAGCAGCAGCAGGGGGGCGAACACTGAAGCTTTCTTT. Protein: CASSSRGANTEAFF.

V usage is TRBV5-4 and J usage is TRBJ1-4; TRBD1 might be the D (6 bases). CDR1 is SGHNT, CDR2 YYREEE, per germline (reference sequence). V lost 3 bases to trimming and J lost 2 bases, with 8 bases between them. The CDR3 contains 14 residues. Here the CDR3 reads CASSWDTTNEKLFF. The CDR3, as DNA: TGTGCCAGCAGCTGGGACACCACTAATGAAAAACTGTTTTTT.

The V call is TRBV27, the J call TRBJ1-3; D might be TRBD1 (5 bases). V was shortened by 5 bases and J by 4 bases, with 15 bases between the two germline ends. The CDR3 has 15 amino acids. Germline V gene sequence: CDR1 MNHEY, CDR2 SMNVEV (reference sequence). The CDR3: CASSPLGRAGNTIYF. CDR3 DNA sequence: TGTGCCAGCAGTCCCCTTGGCAGGGCCGGAAACACCATATATTTT.

V is TRBV13 and J is TRBJ1-1, with no clear D. There are 14 residues in the CDR3. The V end lost 3 bases, the J end lost 1 base, and 9 bases lay between the germline ends. Germline values: CDR1 PRHDT, CDR2 FYEKMQ (reference sequence). Here the CDR3 reads CASSFTTENTEAFF. The DNA for the CDR3 is TGTGCCAGCAGCTTCACGACTGAGAACACTGAAGCTTTCTTT.